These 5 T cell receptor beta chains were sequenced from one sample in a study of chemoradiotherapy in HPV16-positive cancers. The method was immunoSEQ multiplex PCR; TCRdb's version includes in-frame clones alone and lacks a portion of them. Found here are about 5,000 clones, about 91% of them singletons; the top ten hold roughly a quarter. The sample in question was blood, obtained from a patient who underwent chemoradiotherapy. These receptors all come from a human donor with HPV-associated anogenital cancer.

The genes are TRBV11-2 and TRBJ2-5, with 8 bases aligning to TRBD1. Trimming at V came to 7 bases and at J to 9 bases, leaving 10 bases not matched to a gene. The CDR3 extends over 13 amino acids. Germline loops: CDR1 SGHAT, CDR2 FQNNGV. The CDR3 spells CASTDRGLGAQYF. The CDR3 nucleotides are TGTGCCAGCACCGACAGGGGCCTAGGGGCCCAGTACTTC.

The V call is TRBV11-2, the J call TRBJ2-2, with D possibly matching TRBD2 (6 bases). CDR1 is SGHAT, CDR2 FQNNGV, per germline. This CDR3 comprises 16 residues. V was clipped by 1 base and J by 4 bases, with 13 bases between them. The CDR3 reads CASSLVGGGSTGELFF. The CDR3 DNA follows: TGTGCCAGCAGCTTAGTGGGGGGAGGTAGCACCGGGGAGCTGTTTTTT.

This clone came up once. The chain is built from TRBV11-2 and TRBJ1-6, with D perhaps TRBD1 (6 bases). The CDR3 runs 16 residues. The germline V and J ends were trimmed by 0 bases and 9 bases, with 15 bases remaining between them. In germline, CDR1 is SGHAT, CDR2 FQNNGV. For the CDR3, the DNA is TGTGCCAGCAGCTTAGATGGGGGCCTGGCGAGTTCACCCCTCCACTTT. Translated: CASSLDGGLASSPLHF.

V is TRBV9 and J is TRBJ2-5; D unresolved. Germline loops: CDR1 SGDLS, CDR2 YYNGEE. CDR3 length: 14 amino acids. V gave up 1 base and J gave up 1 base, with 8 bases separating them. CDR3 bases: TGTGCCAGCAGCGTACAACCATTCCAAGAGACCCAGTACTTC. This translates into CASSVQPFQETQYF.

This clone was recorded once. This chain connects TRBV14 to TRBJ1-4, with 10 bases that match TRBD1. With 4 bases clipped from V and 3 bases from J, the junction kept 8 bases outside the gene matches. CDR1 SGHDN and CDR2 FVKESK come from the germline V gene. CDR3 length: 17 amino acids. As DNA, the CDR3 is TGTGCCAGCAGCCCTGGTTGGGGGACAGGGGCTAATGAAAAACTGTTTTTT. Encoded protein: CASSPGWGTGANEKLFF. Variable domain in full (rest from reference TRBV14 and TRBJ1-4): EAGVTQFPSHSVIEKGQTVTLRCDPISGHDNLYWYRRVMGKEIKFLLHFVKESKQDESGMPNNRFLAERTGGTYSTLKVQPAELEDSGVYFCASSPGWGTGANEKLFFGSGTQLSVL.